This T cell receptor (beta chain) was recovered during a study of regulatory T cells in long-lasting Graves disease. CDR3-region Arm-PCR and iRepertoire HTBI primers produced the TCR beta libraries. TCRdb ran MiXCR on the multiplex PCR reads and lists one entry per CDR3 protein. The sample holds roughly 610,000 distinct CDR3 sequences, 15% to 20% seen once. Study results and limitations: Patients whose Graves' disease persisted exhibited lower TCR diversity than those newly diagnosed. Comparison showed that persistent patients shared more public clonotypes (under 3,000) than new patients (around 1,000).

This clonotype turned up a few times. Its antigen is not known. The CDR3 contains 14 residues. The V end lost 6 bases, the J end lost 2 bases, and 11 bases lay between the germline ends. CDR1 and CDR2 (germline): MDHEN, SYDVKM. The time point was: newly diagnosed GD, antithyroid drugs for less than 3 months. Making the TCR library involved RNA that had been extracted from PBMCs. This sample was shared with a second study, whose subject was T cells in Graves' hyperthyroidism and ophthalmopathy. Turning to that study: Most thyroid clonotypes expanded above 0.001 appeared in blood too.

This sample comprised peripheral blood mononuclear cells (PBMCs), obtained at new diagnosis, from a patient treated with antithyroid drugs. The chain is built from TRBV28 and TRBJ1-5; no firm D call. The TCR sequence derives from a woman between 25 and 40 years old with Graves disease. DNA for the CDR3: TGTGCCAGCAGAATTTACCAGGGCAATCAGCCCCAGCATTTT. Amino acid sequence: CASRIYQGNQPQHF. The whole variable domain, filled in from reference TRBV28 and TRBJ1-5, reads DVKVTQSSRYLVKRTGEKVFLECVQDMDHENMFWYRQDPGLGLRLIYFSYDVKMKEKGDIPEGYSVSREKKERFSLILESASTNQTSMYLCASRIYQGNQPQHFGDGTRLSIL.